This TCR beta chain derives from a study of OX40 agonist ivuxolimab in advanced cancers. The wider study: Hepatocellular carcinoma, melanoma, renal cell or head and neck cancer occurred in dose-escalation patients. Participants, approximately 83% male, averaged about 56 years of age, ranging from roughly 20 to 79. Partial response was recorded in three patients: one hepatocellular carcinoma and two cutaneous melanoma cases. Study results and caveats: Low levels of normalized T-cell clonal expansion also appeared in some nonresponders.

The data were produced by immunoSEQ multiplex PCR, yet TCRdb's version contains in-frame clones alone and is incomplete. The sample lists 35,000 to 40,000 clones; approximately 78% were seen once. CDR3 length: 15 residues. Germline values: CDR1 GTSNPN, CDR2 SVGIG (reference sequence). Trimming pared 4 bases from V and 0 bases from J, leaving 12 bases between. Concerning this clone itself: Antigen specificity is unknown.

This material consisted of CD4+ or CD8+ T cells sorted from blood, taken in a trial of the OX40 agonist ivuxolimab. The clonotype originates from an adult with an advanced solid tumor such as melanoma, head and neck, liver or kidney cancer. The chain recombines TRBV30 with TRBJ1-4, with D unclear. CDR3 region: CAWNTGITTNEKLFF. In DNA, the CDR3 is TGTGCCTGGAATACCGGGATCACAACTAATGAAAAACTGTTTTTT.